The source of this TCR beta chain is a study of PD-1 blockade in mismatch repair-deficient tumors. The data were produced by immunoSEQ multiplex PCR, yet TCRdb's version contains in-frame clones alone and is incomplete. Of 25,000 to 30,000 clones listed, approximately 84% were seen once; the top ten hold under 3.5%. Per germline, CDR1 MNHEY and CDR2 SMNVEV (reference sequence). The CDR3 length is 11 residues. The V end was cut by 5 bases, the J end by 3 bases, with 5 bases between. The material sequenced was PBMCs, taken before pembrolizumab treatment. The TCR originated in an adult with mismatch repair-deficient cancer. This rearrangement joins TRBV27 to TRBJ2-7, with D uncertain. The CDR3 is CASSTYYEQYF. For the CDR3, the DNA is TGTGCCAGCAGTACTTACTACGAGCAGTACTTC.